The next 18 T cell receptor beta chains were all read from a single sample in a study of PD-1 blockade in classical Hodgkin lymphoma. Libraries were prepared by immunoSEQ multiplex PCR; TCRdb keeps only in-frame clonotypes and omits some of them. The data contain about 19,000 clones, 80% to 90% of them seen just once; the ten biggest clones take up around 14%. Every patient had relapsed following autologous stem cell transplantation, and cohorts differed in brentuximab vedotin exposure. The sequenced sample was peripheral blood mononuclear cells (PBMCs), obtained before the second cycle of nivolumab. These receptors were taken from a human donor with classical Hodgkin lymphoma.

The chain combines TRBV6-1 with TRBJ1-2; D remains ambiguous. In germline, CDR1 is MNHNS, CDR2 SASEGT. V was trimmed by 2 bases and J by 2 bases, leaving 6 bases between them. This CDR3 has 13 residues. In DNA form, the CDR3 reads TGTGCCAGCAGTGAAAGGGAAAACTATGGCTACACCTTC. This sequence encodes CASSERENYGYTF.

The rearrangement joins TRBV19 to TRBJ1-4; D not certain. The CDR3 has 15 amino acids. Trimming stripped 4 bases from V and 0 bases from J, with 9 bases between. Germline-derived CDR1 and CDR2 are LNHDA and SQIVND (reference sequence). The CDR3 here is CASSTSTPTNEKLFF. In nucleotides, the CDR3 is TGTGCCAGTAGTACTTCGACCCCAACTAATGAAAAACTGTTTTTT.

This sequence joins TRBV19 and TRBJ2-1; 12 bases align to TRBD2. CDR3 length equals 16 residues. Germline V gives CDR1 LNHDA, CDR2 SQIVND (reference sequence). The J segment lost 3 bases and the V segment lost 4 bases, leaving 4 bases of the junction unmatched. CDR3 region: CASSRRLAGVYNEQFF. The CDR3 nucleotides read TGTGCCAGTAGTAGAAGACTAGCGGGGGTCTACAATGAGCAGTTCTTC.

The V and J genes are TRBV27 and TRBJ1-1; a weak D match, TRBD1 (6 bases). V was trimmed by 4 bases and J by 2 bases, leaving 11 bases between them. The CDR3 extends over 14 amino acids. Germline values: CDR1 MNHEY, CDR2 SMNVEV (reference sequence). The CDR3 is CASSWRGYNTEAFF. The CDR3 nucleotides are TGTGCCAGCAGTTGGAGGGGGTATAACACTGAAGCTTTCTTT.

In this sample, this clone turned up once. The CDR3 DNA reads TGCAGCGCCACGGGAGGGACAGGGTCGTACAAGACCGCCTACGAGCAGTACTTC. Translating gives CSATGGTGSYKTAYEQYF. V and J are TRBV29-1 and TRBJ2-7, with a possible D match to TRBD1 (9 bases). The V gene's germline CDR1 is SQVTM and CDR2 ANQGSEA. Deletions cut 7 bases from V and 2 bases from J, with 30 bases between. This CDR3 is 18 amino acids long.

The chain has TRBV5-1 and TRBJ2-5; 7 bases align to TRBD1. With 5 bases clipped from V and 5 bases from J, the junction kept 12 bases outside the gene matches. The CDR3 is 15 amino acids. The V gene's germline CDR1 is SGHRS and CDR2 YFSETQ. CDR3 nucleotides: TGCGCCAGCAGGTCGTCAGGGGGTGGTGACGAGACCCAGTACTTC. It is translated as CASRSSGGGDETQYF.

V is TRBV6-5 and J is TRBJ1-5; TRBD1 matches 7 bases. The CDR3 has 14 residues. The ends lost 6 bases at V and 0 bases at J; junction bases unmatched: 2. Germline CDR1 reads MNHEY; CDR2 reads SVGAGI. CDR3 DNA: TGTGCCAGCAGAGGGACAGATAGCAATCAGCCCCAGCATTTT. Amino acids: CASRGTDSNQPQHF.

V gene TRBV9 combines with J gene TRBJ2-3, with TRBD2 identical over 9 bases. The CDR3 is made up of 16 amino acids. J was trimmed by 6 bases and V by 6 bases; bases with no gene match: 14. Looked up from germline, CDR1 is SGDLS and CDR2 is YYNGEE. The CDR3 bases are TGTGCCAGCACGCGCGGGGGCGGGGGGGCCGTGGATACGCAGTATTTT. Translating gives CASTRGGGGAVDTQYF.

The CDR3 here is CASSEYPGTNYGYTF. The CDR3 DNA reads TGTGCCAGCAGTGAATACCCAGGGACTAACTATGGCTACACCTTC. This chain uses TRBV6-1 with TRBJ1-2; D possibly corresponds to TRBD1 (5 bases). The germline V gene encodes CDR1 MNHNS and CDR2 SASEGT. The CDR3 runs 15 residues. The V end was cut by 2 bases, the J end by 0 bases, with 10 bases between.

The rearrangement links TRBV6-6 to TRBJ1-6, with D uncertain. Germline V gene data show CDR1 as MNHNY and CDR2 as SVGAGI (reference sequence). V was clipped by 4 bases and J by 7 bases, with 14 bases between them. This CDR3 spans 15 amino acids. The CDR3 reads CASSSRNSQNSPLHF. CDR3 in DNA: TGTGCCAGCAGTTCCCGAAACAGCCAGAATTCACCCCTCCACTTT.

The CDR3 region is CASSWTRGETQYF. CDR3 bases: TGCGCCAGCAGCTGGACTAGAGGAGAGACCCAGTACTTC. This sequence joins TRBV5-1 and TRBJ2-5; 7 bases match TRBD2. Germline CDR1 reads SGHRS; CDR2 reads YFSETQ. This CDR3 is 13 amino acids long. V gave up 3 bases and J gave up 4 bases; unmatched junction bases: 3.

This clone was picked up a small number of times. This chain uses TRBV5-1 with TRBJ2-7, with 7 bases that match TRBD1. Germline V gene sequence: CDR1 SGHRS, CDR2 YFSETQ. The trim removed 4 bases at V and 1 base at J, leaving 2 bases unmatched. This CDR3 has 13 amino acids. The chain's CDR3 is CASSGTASYEQYF. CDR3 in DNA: TGCGCCAGCAGCGGGACAGCTTCCTACGAGCAGTACTTC. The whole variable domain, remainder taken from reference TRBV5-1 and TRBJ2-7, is KAGVTQTPRYLIKTRGQQVTLSCSPISGHRSVSWYQQTPGQGLQFLFEYFSETQRNKGNFPGRFSGRQFSNSRSEMNVSTLELGDSALYLCASSGTASYEQYFGPGTRLTVT.

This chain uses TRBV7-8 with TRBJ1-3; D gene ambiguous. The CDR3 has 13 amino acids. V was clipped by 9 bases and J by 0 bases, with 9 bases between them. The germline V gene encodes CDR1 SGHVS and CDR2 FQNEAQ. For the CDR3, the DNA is TGTGCCAGTACCATAAGCTCTGGAAACACCATATATTTT. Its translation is CASTISSGNTIYF.

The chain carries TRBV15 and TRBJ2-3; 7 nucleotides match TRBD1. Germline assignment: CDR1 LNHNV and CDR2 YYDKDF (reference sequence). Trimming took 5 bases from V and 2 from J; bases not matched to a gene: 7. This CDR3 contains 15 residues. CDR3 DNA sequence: TGTGCCACCAGCCGGGGACAGTCCTTCACAGATACGCAGTATTTT. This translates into CATSRGQSFTDTQYF.

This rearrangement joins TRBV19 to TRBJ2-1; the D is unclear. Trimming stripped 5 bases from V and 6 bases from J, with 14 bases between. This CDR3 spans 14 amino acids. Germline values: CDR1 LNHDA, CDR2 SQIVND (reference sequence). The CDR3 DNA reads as TGTGCCAGTAGTTTCACGGCTCCTCTCAATGAGCAGTTCTTC. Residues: CASSFTAPLNEQFF.

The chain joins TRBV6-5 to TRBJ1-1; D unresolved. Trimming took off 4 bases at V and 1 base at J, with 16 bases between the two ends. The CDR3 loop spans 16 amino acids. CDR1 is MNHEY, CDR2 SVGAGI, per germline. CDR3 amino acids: CASSSSGRTQNTEAFF. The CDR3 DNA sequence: TGTGCCAGCAGTTCCTCGGGGAGGACCCAGAACACTGAAGCTTTCTTT.

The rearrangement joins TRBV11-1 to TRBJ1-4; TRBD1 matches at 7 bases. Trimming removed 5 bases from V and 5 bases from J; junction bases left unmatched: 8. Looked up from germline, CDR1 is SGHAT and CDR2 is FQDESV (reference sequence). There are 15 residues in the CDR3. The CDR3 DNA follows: TGTGCCAGCAGCCATGGGACAGCCCTAAATGAAAAACTGTTTTTT. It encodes CASSHGTALNEKLFF.

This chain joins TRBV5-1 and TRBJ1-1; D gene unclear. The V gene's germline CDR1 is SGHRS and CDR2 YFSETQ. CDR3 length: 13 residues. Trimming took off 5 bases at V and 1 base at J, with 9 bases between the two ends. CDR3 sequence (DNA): TGCGCCAGCAGTCAAGCTGCGAACACTGAAGCTTTCTTT. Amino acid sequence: CASSQAANTEAFF.